The T cell receptor (beta chain) described here comes from a study of CD8 T cells in ankylosing spondylitis. The CDR3 loop spans 15 amino acids. V lost 3 bases and J lost 3, with 14 bases in between. Germline V gene sequence: CDR1 KGHSH, CDR2 LQKENI. TCRdb re-analysed the 5' RACE reads in MiXCR, keeping a single row per CDR3 protein. The sample holds fewer than 250,000 distinct CDR3 sequences, around 24% seen once. The rearrangement uses TRBV18 and TRBJ1-2; perhaps TRBD1 as D (6 bases). The sample taken for sequencing was blood, either unsorted or a sorted T cell fraction (not recorded which). This sequence originates from a male donor with ankylosing spondylitis or in good health (not recorded which). As DNA, the CDR3 is TGTGCCAGCTCACCGCTCCCACAGGGAGACTATGGCTACACCTTC. The encoded protein is CASSPLPQGDYGYTF.